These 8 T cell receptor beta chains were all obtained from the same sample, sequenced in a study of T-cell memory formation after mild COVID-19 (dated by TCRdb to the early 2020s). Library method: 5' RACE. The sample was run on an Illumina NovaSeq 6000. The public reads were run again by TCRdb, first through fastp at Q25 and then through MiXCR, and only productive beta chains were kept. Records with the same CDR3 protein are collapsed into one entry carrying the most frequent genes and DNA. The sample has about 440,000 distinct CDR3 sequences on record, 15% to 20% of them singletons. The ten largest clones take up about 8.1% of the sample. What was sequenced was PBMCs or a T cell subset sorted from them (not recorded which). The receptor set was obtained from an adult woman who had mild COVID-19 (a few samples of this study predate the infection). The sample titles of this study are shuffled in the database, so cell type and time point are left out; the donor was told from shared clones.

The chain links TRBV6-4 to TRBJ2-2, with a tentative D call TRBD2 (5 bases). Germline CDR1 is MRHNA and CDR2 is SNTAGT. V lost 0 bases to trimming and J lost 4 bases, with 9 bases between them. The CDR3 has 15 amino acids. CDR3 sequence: CASSDSGVGTGELFF. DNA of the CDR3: TGTGCCAGCAGTGACTCGGGAGTAGGCACCGGGGAGCTGTTTTTT.

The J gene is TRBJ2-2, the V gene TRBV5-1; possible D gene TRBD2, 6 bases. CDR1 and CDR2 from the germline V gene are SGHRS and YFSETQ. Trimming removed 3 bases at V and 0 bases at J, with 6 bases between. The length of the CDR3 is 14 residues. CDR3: CASSWDSNTGELFF. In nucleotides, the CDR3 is TGCGCCAGCAGCTGGGACTCGAACACCGGGGAGCTGTTTTTT.

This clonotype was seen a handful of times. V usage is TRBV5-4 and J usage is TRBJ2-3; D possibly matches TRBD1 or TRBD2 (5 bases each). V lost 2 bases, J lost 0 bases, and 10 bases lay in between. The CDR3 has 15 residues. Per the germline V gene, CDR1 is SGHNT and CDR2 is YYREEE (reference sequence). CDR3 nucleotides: TGTGCCAGCAGCTTTTCCGGGGCCAGCACAGATACGCAGTATTTT. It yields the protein CASSFSGASTDTQYF.

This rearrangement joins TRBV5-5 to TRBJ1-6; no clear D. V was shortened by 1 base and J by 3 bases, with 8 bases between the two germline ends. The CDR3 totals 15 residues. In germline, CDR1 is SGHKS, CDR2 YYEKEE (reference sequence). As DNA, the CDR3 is TGTGCCAGCAGCTTGAGCGGGCTCTATAATTCACCCCTCCACTTT. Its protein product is CASSLSGLYNSPLHF.

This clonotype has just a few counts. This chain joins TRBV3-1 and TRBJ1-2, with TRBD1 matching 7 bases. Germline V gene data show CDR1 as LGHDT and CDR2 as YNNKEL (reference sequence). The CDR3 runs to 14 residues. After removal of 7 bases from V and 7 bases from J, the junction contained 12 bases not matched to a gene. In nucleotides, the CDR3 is TGTGCCAGCAATAGCGGACAGGCGCTTGGTGGCTACACCTTC. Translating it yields CASNSGQALGGYTF.

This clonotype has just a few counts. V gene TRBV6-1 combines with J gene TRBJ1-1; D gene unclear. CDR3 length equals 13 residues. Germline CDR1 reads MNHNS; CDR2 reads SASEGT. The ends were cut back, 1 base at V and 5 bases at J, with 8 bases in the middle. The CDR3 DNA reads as TGTGCCAGCAGTGAAGTTGTGGAAACTGAAGCTTTCTTT. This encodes CASSEVVETEAFF.

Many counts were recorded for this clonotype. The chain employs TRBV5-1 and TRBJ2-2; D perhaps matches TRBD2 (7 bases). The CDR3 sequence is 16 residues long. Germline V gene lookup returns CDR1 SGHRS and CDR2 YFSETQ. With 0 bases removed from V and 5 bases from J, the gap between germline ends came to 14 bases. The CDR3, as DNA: TGCGCCAGCAGCTTGGTTGCGGGGGCGCCGACCGGGGAGCTGTTTTTT. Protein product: CASSLVAGAPTGELFF.

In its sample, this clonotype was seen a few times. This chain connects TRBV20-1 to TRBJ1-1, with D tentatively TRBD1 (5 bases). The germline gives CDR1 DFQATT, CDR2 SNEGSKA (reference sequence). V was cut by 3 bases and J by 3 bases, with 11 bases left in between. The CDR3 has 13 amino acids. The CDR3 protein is CSARGEGHTEAFF. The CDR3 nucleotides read TGCAGTGCTAGGGGGGAGGGGCACACTGAAGCTTTCTTT.